Each of the 13 T cell receptor beta chains below was sequenced from the same sample in a study of blood T cell repertoires in COVID-19. TCRdb's copy holds only in-frame clones and misses some; the assay was immunoSEQ multiplex PCR. The profile shows about 90,000 clones, 80% of them singletons. Input material: peripheral blood. These receptors came from a woman in her 70s with acute or convalescent COVID-19.

This clone was counted once. This chain links TRBV6-1 with TRBJ1-2; tentative D call: TRBD1 (6 bases). CDR1 MNHNS and CDR2 SASEGT come from the germline V gene. CDR3 length: 15 amino acids. V was trimmed by 2 bases and J by 2 bases, leaving 12 bases between them. The CDR3 DNA follows: TGTGCCAGCAGTGAAAGGGGGGGTCAGAACTATGGCTACACCTTC. It specifies CASSERGGQNYGYTF.

The chain carries TRBV2 and TRBJ1-6; unclear D gene. CDR3 length: 13 residues. Germline V gene data show CDR1 as SNHLY and CDR2 as FYNNEI. The V and J ends lost 8 bases and 5 bases respectively, with 10 bases between them. Here the CDR3 DNA reads TGTGCCAGCCGCCAGGCCCATAATTCACCCCTCCACTTT. Amino acids: CASRQAHNSPLHF.

J is TRBJ2-1 and V is TRBV28; 7 bases are shared with TRBD1. In germline, CDR1 is MDHEN, CDR2 SYDVKM. V gave up 4 bases and J gave up 7 bases; unmatched junction bases: 7. The CDR3 extends over 14 amino acids. The CDR3 DNA reads as TGTGCCAGCAGTTCGCCGGGACAGTCGAATGAGCAGTTCTTC. It specifies CASSSPGQSNEQFF.

V and J are TRBV5-1 and TRBJ1-4, with D maybe TRBD1 (5 bases). V lost 5 bases, J lost 3 bases, and 11 bases lay in between. Germline CDR1 is SGHRS and CDR2 is YFSETQ. There are 14 residues in the CDR3. The CDR3 reads CASSRQGSNEKLFF. The CDR3 region has the DNA TGCGCCAGCAGTCGGCAGGGATCTAATGAAAAACTGTTTTTT.

The chain employs TRBV5-1 and TRBJ2-5; a possible D gene is TRBD2 (5 bases). The CDR3 extends over 13 amino acids. The V end was cut by 4 bases, the J end by 4 bases, with 11 bases between. Germline V lookup: CDR1 SGHRS, CDR2 YFSETQ. CDR3 amino acids: CASSPGLSETQYF. The CDR3, as DNA: TGCGCCAGCAGCCCAGGACTTTCAGAGACCCAGTACTTC.

This chain joins TRBV7-9 and TRBJ1-1; no clear D. V was shortened by 4 bases and J by 0 bases, with 9 bases between the two germline ends. Germline V gene sequence: CDR1 SEHNR, CDR2 FQNEAQ (reference sequence). The CDR3 sequence is 14 residues long. The CDR3 sequence is CASSSFEMNTEAFF. CDR3 bases: TGTGCCAGCAGCTCGTTTGAGATGAACACTGAAGCTTTCTTT.

The rearrangement joins TRBV6-5 to TRBJ1-3; no clear D gene. Germline V gene lookup returns CDR1 MNHEY and CDR2 SVGAGI. CDR3 length: 16 amino acids. The V end lost 4 bases, the J end lost 0 bases, and 13 bases lay between the germline ends. CDR3 region: CASSLTRLSSGNTIYF. CDR3 DNA: TGTGCCAGCAGTTTGACAAGGCTAAGCTCTGGAAACACCATATATTTT.

The V call is TRBV10-3, the J call TRBJ2-1; TRBD1 agrees at 12 bases. V trimming: 2 bases; J trimming: 9 bases; junction bases outside the gene matches: 11. The CDR3 has 17 residues. Germline CDR1 and CDR2: ENHRY and SYGVKD. Here the CDR3 DNA reads TGTGCCATCAGTGAGCTGGGGACAGGGGGCTTGGGCGGTGAGCAGTTCTTC. Its translation is CAISELGTGGLGGEQFF.

The rearrangement links TRBV7-6 to TRBJ2-2, with D possibly being TRBD1 (6 bases). The V end lost 5 bases, the J end lost 5 bases, and 15 bases lay between the germline ends. This CDR3 contains 15 residues. Germline V gene data show CDR1 as SGHVS and CDR2 as FNYEAQ. This CDR3 is CASSPTGRYTGELFF. CDR3 nucleotides: TGTGCCAGCAGCCCTACAGGGCGGTATACCGGGGAGCTGTTTTTT.

The rearrangement joins TRBV7-3 to TRBJ2-1; 13 positions agree with TRBD2. V shed 5 bases, J shed 3 bases, and the junction held 4 bases outside the gene matches. This CDR3 comprises 16 residues. CDR1 is SGHTA and CDR2 is FQGTGA in the germline V gene. CDR3 loop: CASSGGTSGNYNEQFF. The CDR3 bases are TGTGCCAGCAGCGGAGGGACTAGCGGGAACTACAATGAGCAGTTCTTC.

The genes are TRBV5-4 and TRBJ2-3; 9 bases are a match to TRBD1. With 4 bases clipped from V and 7 bases from J, the junction kept 7 bases outside the gene matches. CDR1 and CDR2 (germline): SGHNT, YYREEE (reference sequence). The CDR3 is 14 amino acids. CDR3 amino acids: CASSGDRARNTQYF. The DNA of the CDR3 is TGTGCCAGCAGCGGGGACAGGGCTAGGAATACGCAGTATTTT.

V is TRBV19 and J is TRBJ1-6, with a weak D call TRBD1 (6 bases). The CDR3 has 14 residues. CDR1 and CDR2 from the germline V gene are LNHDA and SQIVND (reference sequence). The CDR3, as DNA: TGTGGCAATACCCCCCACAGGGTTTATTCACCCCTCCACTTT. It codes for CGNTPHRVYSPLHF.

This clone came up once. V is TRBV6-6 and J is TRBJ2-2; D is perhaps TRBD1 (6 bases). Germline loops: CDR1 MNHNY, CDR2 SVGAGI (reference sequence). This CDR3 spans 14 amino acids. V lost 4 bases to trimming and J lost 1 base, with 7 bases between them. CDR3 nucleotide sequence: TGTGCCAGCAGTTTGACAGGGAACACCGGGGAGCTGTTTTTT. The encoded protein is CASSLTGNTGELFF.